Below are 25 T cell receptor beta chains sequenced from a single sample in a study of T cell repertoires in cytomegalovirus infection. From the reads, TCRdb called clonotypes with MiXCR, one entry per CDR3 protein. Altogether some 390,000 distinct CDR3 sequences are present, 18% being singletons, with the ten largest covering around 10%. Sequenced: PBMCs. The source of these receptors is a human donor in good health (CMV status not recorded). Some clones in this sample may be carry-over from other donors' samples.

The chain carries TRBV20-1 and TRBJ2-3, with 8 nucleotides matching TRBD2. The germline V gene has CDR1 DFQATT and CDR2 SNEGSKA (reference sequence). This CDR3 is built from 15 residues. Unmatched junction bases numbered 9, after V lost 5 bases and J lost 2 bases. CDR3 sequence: CSAYPGLDYTDTQYF. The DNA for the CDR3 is TGCAGTGCTTATCCGGGACTAGATTACACAGATACGCAGTATTTT.

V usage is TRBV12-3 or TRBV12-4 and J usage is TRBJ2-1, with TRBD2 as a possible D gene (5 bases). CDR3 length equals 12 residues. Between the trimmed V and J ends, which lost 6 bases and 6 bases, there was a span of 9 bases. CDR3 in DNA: TGTGCCAGCAGGGAGCGGATCAATGAGCAGTTCTTC. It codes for CASRERINEQFF.

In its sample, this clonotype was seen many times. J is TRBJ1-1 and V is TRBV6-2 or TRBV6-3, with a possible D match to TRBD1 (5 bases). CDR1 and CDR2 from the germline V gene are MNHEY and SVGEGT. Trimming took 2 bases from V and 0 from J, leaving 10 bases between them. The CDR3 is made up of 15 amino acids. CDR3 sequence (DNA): TGTGCCAGCAGTTACGGGGCAGATTTGAACACTGAAGCTTTCTTT. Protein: CASSYGADLNTEAFF.

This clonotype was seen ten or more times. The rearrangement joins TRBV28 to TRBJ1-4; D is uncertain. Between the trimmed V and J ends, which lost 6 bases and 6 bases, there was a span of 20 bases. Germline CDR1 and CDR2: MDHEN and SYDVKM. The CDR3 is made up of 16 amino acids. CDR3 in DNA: TGTGCCAGCAGCCGTCTTACCAGGTTCGGAGATGAAAAACTGTTTTTT. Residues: CASSRLTRFGDEKLFF.

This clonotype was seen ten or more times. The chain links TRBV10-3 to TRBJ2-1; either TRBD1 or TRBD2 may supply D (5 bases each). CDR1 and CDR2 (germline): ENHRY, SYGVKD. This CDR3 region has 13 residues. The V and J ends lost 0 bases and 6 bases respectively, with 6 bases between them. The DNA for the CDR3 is TGTGCCATCAGTGAGTCGGGACCCAATGAGCAGTTCTTC. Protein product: CAISESGPNEQFF.

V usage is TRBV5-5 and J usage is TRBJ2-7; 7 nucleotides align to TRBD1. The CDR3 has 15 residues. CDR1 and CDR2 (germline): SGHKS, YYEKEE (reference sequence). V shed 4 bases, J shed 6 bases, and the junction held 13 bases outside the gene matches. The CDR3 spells CASSLVGGQAVEQYF. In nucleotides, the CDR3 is TGTGCCAGCAGCCTTGTGGGTGGACAGGCTGTCGAGCAGTACTTC. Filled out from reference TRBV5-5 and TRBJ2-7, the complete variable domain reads DAGVTQSPTHLIKTRGQQVTLRCSPISGHKSVSWYQQVLGQGPQFIFQYYEKEERGRGNFPDRFSARQFPNYSSELNVNALLLGDSALYLCASSLVGGQAVEQYFGPGTRLTVT.

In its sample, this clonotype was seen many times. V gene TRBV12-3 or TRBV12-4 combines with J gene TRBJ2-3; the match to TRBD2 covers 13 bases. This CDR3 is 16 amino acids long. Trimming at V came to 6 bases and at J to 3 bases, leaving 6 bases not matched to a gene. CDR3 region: CASRPGLAGKTDTQYF. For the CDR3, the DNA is TGTGCCAGCAGGCCGGGACTAGCGGGAAAAACAGATACGCAGTATTTT.

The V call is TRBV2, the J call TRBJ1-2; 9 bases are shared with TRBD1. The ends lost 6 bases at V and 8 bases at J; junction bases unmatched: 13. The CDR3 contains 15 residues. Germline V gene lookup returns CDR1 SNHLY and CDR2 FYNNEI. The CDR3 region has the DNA TGTGCCAGCAGCGACCAGCTCGTAACAGGGGGCGGCTACACCTTC. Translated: CASSDQLVTGGGYTF. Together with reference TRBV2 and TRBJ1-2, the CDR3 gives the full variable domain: EPEVTQTPSHQVTQMGQEVILRCVPISNHLYFYWYRQILGQKVEFLVSFYNNEISEKSEIFDDQFSVERPDGSNFTLKIRSTKLEDSAMYFCASSDQLVTGGGYTFGSGTRLTVV.

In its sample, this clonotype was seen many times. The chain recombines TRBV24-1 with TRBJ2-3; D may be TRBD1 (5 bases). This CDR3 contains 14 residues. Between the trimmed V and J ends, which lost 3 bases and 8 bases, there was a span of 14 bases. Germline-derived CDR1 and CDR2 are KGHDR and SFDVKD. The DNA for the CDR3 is TGTGCCACCAGTGATCACCCCAGGGAAGGTACGCAGTATTTT. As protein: CATSDHPREGTQYF.

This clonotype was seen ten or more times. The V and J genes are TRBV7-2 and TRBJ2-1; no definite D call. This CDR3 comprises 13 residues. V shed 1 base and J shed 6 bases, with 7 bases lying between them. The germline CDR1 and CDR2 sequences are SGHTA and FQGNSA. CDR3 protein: CASSLGAFNEQFF. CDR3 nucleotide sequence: TGTGCCAGCAGCTTAGGGGCTTTCAATGAGCAGTTCTTC.

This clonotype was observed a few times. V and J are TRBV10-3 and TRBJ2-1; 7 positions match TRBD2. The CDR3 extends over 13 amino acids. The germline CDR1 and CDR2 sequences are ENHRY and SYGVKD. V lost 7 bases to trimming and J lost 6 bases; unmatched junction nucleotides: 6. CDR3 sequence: CAINLAGGNEQFF. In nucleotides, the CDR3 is TGTGCCATCAATTTAGCGGGCGGCAATGAGCAGTTCTTC.

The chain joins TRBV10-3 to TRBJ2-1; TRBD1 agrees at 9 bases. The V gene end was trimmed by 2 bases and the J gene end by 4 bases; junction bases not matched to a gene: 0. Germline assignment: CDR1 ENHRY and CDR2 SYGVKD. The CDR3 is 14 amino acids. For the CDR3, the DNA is TGTGCCATCAGTGAGGGACAGGGGTACAATGAGCAGTTCTTC. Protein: CAISEGQGYNEQFF.

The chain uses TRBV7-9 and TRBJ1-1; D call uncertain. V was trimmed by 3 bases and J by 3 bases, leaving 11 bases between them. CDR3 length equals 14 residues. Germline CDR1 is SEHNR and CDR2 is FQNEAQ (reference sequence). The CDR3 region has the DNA TGTGCCAGCAGCTTCATGGCGGCGGACACTGAAGCTTTCTTT. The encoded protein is CASSFMAADTEAFF.

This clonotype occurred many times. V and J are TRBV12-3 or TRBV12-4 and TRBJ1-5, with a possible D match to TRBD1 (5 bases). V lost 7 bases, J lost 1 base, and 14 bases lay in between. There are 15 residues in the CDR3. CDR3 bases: TGTGCCAGCACCCTCGGGGGATCGAGCAATCAGCCCCAGCATTTT. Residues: CASTLGGSSNQPQHF.

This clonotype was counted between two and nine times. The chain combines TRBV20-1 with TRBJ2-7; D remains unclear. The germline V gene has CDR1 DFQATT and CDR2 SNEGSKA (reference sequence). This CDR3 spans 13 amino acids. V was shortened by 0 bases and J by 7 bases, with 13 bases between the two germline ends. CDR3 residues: CSARDLGHGEQYF. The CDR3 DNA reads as TGCAGTGCTAGAGATCTCGGTCATGGGGAGCAGTACTTC.

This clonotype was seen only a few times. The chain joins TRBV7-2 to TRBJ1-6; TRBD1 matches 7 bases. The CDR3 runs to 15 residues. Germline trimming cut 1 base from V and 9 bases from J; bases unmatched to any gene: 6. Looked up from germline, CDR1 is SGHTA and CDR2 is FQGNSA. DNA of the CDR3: TGTGCCAGCAGCTTAGAGGTCGACAGGGTTTCACCCCTCCACTTT. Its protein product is CASSLEVDRVSPLHF. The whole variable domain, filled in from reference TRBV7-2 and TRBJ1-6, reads GAGVSQSPSNKVTEKGKDVELRCDPISGHTALYWYRQSLGQGLEFLIYFQGNSAPDKSGLPSDRFSAERTGGSVSTLTIQRTQQEDSAVYLCASSLEVDRVSPLHFGNGTRLTVT.

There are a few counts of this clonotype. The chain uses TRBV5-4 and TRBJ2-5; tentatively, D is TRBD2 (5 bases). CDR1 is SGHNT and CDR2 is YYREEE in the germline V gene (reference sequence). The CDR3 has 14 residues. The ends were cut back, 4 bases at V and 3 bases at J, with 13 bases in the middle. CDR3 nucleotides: TGTGCCAGCAGCCCAGCTAGCTTTGAAGAGACCCAGTACTTC. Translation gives CASSPASFEETQYF. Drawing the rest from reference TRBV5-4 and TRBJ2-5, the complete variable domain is ETGVTQSPTHLIKTRGQQVTLRCSSQSGHNTVSWYQQALGQGPQFIFQYYREEENGRGNFPPRFSGLQFPNYSSELNVNALELDDSALYLCASSPASFEETQYFGPGTRLLVL.

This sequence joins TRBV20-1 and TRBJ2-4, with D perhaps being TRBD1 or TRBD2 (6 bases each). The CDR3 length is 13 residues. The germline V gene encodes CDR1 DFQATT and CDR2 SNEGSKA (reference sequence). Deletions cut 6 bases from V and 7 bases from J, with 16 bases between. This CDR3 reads CSARSGGGNIQYF. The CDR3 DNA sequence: TGCAGTGCCCGAAGCGGAGGGGGGAACATTCAGTACTTC.

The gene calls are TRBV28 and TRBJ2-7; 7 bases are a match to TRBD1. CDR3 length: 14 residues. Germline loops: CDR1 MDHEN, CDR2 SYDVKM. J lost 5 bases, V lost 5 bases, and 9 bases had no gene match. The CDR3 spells CASSARQGDDEQYF. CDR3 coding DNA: TGTGCCAGCAGTGCTAGACAGGGTGATGACGAGCAGTACTTC.

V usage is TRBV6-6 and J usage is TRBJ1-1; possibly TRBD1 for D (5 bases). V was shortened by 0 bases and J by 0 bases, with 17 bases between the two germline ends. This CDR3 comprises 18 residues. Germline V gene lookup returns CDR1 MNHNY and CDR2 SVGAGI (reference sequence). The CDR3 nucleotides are TGTGCCAGCAGTTACTCACCCCCAGGGAGGGAATTGAACACTGAAGCTTTCTTT. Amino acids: CASSYSPPGRELNTEAFF.

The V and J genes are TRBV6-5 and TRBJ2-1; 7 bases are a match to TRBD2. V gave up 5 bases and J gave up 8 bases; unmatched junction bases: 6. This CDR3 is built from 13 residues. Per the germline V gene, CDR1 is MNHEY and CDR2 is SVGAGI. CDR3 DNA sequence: TGTGCCAGCAGTCGCGGACTAGTCCATGAGCAGTTCTTC. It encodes CASSRGLVHEQFF.

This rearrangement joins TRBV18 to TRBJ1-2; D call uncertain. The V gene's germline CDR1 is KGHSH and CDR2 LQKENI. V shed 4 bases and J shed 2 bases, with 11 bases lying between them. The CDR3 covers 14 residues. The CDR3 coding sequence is TGTGCCAGCTCACGAGGCGGTGCGAACTATGGCTACACCTTC. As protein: CASSRGGANYGYTF.

CDR3 DNA sequence: TGTGCCAGTACCCGACTAGCTACTGGGGAGCTGTTTTTT. Translated: CASTRLATGELFF. V gene TRBV19 combines with J gene TRBJ2-2; 7 nucleotides agree with TRBD2. CDR1 and CDR2 (germline): LNHDA, SQIVND (reference sequence). The CDR3 has 13 amino acids. V lost 7 bases, J lost 8 bases, and 7 bases stayed unmatched.

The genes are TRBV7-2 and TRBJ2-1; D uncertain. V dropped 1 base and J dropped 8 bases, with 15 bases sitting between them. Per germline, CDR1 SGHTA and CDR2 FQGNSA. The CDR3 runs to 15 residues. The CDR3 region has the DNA TGTGCCAGCAGCTTAGTTGGCGCTCAAGGAGATGAGCAGTTCTTC. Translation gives CASSLVGAQGDEQFF.

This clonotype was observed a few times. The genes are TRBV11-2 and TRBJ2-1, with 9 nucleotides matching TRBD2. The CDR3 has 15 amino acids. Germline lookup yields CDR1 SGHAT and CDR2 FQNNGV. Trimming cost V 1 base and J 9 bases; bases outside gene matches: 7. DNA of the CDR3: TGTGCCAGCAGCTTAGGTGGAGCGGGAGGTGCTGAGCAGTTCTTC. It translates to CASSLGGAGGAEQFF. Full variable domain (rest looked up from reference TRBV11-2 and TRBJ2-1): EAGVAQSPRYKIIEKRQSVAFWCNPISGHATLYWYQQILGQGPKLLIQFQNNGVVDDSQLPKDRFSAERLKGVDSTLKIQPAKLEDSAVYLCASSLGGAGGAEQFFGPGTRLTVL.